The 2 T cell receptor beta chains presented below share a single source sample, sequenced in a study of Graves' ophthalmopathy and Graves' hyperthyroidism. Transcripts of RNA were the source for amplifying TCR beta CDR3 regions. Scientists carried out first-round RT-PCR using HTBI primers and then a second-round multiplex PCR. A single record per CDR3 protein comes from TCRdb applying MiXCR to the multiplex PCR reads. The sample holds approximately 210,000 distinct CDR3 sequences, 25% to 30% seen once. Sequencing was carried out using peripheral blood. The receptors originated from a man aged 45-65 years with Graves' ophthalmopathy.

This clonotype has more than one count but fewer than ten. The V call is TRBV6-1, the J call TRBJ2-3, with a weak D call TRBD2 (5 bases). This CDR3 comprises 18 residues. Germline assignment: CDR1 MNHNS and CDR2 SASEGT. V was trimmed by 2 bases and J by 6 bases, leaving 24 bases between them. In DNA, the CDR3 is TGTGCCAGCAGTGAATTTTTAAACAGCGGTGACAACCCCGATACGCAGTATTTT. Encoded protein: CASSEFLNSGDNPDTQYF.

At least ten counts were recorded for this clonotype. The rearrangement joins TRBV2 to TRBJ2-7; tentative D call: TRBD2 (6 bases). Trimming left V 5 bases short and J 2 bases short, with 7 bases between. Germline CDR1 is SNHLY and CDR2 is FYNNEI. The CDR3 contains 12 residues. As DNA, the CDR3 is TGTGCCAGCAGTTGGGGGGCCTACGAGCAGTACTTC. Its translation is CASSWGAYEQYF. The full variable domain, with the rest looked up from reference TRBV2 and TRBJ2-7, is EPEVTQTPSHQVTQMGQEVILRCVPISNHLYFYWYRQILGQKVEFLVSFYNNEISEKSEIFDDQFSVERPDGSNFTLKIRSTKLEDSAMYFCASSWGAYEQYFGPGTRLTVT.